These 8 T cell receptor beta chains were sequenced from one sample in a study of shared clonotypes between healthy human individuals. Clones were sequenced by immunoSEQ multiplex PCR, and TCRdb holds only the in-frame ones, with some missing. The sample has about 2.1 million clones, 85% to 95% seen once. CD45RO-negative CD8 cells positively selected for CCR7 made up the naive population, which excluded terminally differentiated effector memory CD45RA+ cells. Sequenced material: naive CD8+ T cells from PBMCs. The receptors were sampled from a man younger than 35 in good health. Some clones in this sample may be carry-over from other donors' samples.

The V call is TRBV28, the J call TRBJ2-7; D might be TRBD1 (7 bases). Trimming took off 5 bases at V and 3 bases at J, with 23 bases between the two ends. The germline V gene has CDR1 MDHEN and CDR2 SYDVKM. The CDR3 consists of 17 residues. CDR3 sequence (DNA): TGTGCCAGCAGTAGTGAAGTGGCGGGACAGCTCCACTACGAGCAGTACTTC. Translating it yields CASSSEVAGQLHYEQYF.

The gene calls are TRBV7-9 and TRBJ2-1; 9 nucleotides agree with TRBD2. This CDR3 contains 16 residues. Unmatched junction bases numbered 12, after V lost 4 bases and J lost 8 bases. Germline V gene data show CDR1 as SEHNR and CDR2 as FQNEAQ (reference sequence). The CDR3 protein is CASSSNSGSRSDEQFF. CDR3 coding DNA: TGTGCCAGCAGCTCAAATAGCGGGAGTCGATCCGATGAGCAGTTCTTC.

This sequence joins TRBV27 and TRBJ2-1; a possible D gene is TRBD2 (5 bases). CDR3 length: 16 amino acids. Germline V gives CDR1 MNHEY, CDR2 SMNVEV (reference sequence). Trimming shortened V by 0 bases and J by 3 bases, and 12 bases separated the two germline ends. The CDR3 loop is CASSLSMLAVYNEQFF. For the CDR3, the DNA is TGTGCCAGCAGTTTATCGATGCTAGCTGTCTACAATGAGCAGTTCTTC.

This clone was seen a few times. V gene TRBV4-3 combines with J gene TRBJ1-3, with unresolved D. CDR1 is LGHNA and CDR2 is YSLEER in the germline V gene. Trimming left V 0 bases short and J 0 bases short, with 9 bases between. CDR3 length: 16 amino acids. For the CDR3, the DNA is TGCGCCAGCAGCCAAGATGCCGGTAGCTCTGGAAACACCATATATTTT. Protein product: CASSQDAGSSGNTIYF.

This chain connects TRBV5-1 to TRBJ1-1, with D uncertain. The CDR3 consists of 12 residues. Germline V gene lookup returns CDR1 SGHRS and CDR2 YFSETQ. Trimming pared 7 bases from V and 4 bases from J, leaving 11 bases between. CDR3: CASSGGFTEAFF. In DNA form, the CDR3 reads TGCGCCAGCTCGGGAGGGTTCACTGAAGCTTTCTTT.

V and J are TRBV7-2 and TRBJ2-2; 9 nucleotides agree with TRBD2. CDR1 and CDR2 (germline): SGHTA, FQGNSA. This CDR3 has 17 residues. V lost 4 bases to trimming and J lost 3 bases; unmatched junction nucleotides: 9. For the CDR3, the DNA is TGTGCCAGCAGCTCATCGGGCGGGAGGGCGTACACCGGGGAGCTGTTTTTT. The encoded protein is CASSSSGGRAYTGELFF.

The chain recombines TRBV9 with TRBJ2-6; no clear D. The length of the CDR3 is 15 residues. CDR1 and CDR2 from the germline V gene are SGDLS and YYNGEE. Trimming took 3 bases from V and 4 from J, leaving 11 bases between them. The CDR3 is CASSAWSGGANVLTF. CDR3 coding DNA: TGTGCCAGCAGCGCCTGGTCTGGAGGGGCCAACGTCCTGACTTTC.

The rearrangement joins TRBV13 to TRBJ2-1; no reliable D call. This CDR3 is built from 17 residues. CDR1 and CDR2 from the germline V gene are PRHDT and FYEKMQ (reference sequence). The V end was cut by 2 bases, the J end by 2 bases, with 16 bases between. CDR3 sequence: CASSLTPQRWAYNEQFF. The DNA for the CDR3 is TGTGCCAGCAGCTTAACTCCACAGCGATGGGCCTACAATGAGCAGTTCTTC.